Each of the 30 T cell receptor beta chains below was sequenced from the same sample in a study of response to subunit inactivated influenza vaccine. MiXCR was run by TCRdb on the RT-PCR reads, yielding one entry per CDR3 protein. In the table there are 500,000 or so distinct CDR3 sequences, roughly 11% of which are singletons. The sequencing used PBMCs from blood, collected 45 days after vaccination. All receptors derive from a man in his forties or fifties who received an inactivated influenza vaccine.

The rearrangement links TRBV5-6 to TRBJ2-1; D remains unclear. V lost 1 base and J lost 0, with 8 bases in between. CDR1 and CDR2 (germline): SGHDT, YYEEEE. CDR3 size: 15 residues. CDR3 sequence: CASSLMTSSYNEQFF. The DNA for the CDR3 is TGTGCCAGCAGCTTGATGACGAGCTCCTACAATGAGCAGTTCTTC.

The table lists this clonotype with a few counts. The gene calls are TRBV7-2 and TRBJ2-4, with D unclear. The V and J ends lost 1 base and 0 bases respectively, with 4 bases between them. CDR3 length: 14 residues. The germline CDR1 and CDR2 sequences are SGHTA and FQGNSA. This CDR3 is CASSLDPAKNIQYF. The CDR3 bases are TGTGCCAGCAGCTTAGACCCAGCCAAAAACATTCAGTACTTC.

V is TRBV3-1 and J is TRBJ1-6; 7 bases agree with TRBD1. The V segment lost 8 bases and the J segment 7 bases; nucleotides outside the gene matches: 5. This CDR3 has 13 amino acids. CDR1 and CDR2 (germline): LGHDT, YNNKEL (reference sequence). The CDR3 here is CASRTGANSPLHF. The CDR3 DNA sequence: TGTGCCAGCCGGACAGGAGCGAATTCACCCCTCCACTTT.

The rearrangement uses TRBV11-2 and TRBJ2-3; maybe TRBD2 (6 bases). This CDR3 comprises 16 residues. V was pared by 4 bases and J by 0 bases, with 14 bases between. CDR1 and CDR2 from the germline V gene are SGHAT and FQNNGV. CDR3 protein: CASSSKLASSTDTQYF. As DNA, the CDR3 is TGTGCCAGCAGCTCCAAACTAGCATCGAGCACAGATACGCAGTATTTT.

This clonotype was found a few times. V usage is TRBV15 and J usage is TRBJ2-1; D unresolved. V gave up 3 bases and J gave up 5 bases, with 20 bases separating them. The CDR3 covers 17 residues. Germline values: CDR1 LNHNV, CDR2 YYDKDF (reference sequence). CDR3 bases: TGTGCCACCAGCAGGGACCGCATGCTGGGGTTCGACAATGAGCAGTTCTTC. This codes for CATSRDRMLGFDNEQFF.

This clonotype was seen more than once but under ten times. This rearrangement joins TRBV20-1 to TRBJ1-6; 7 bases match TRBD1. Trimming removed 3 bases from V and 7 bases from J; junction bases left unmatched: 6. There are 14 residues in the CDR3. CDR1 and CDR2 from the germline V gene are DFQATT and SNEGSKA (reference sequence). CDR3 coding DNA: TGCAGTGCTAGTCGGGGACAGTCCAATTCACCCCTCCACTTT. Protein: CSASRGQSNSPLHF.

There are a few counts of this clonotype. V is TRBV12-3 or TRBV12-4 and J is TRBJ2-3; 15 bases agree with TRBD2. CDR3 length equals 17 residues. The trim removed 2 bases at V and 8 bases at J, leaving 8 bases unmatched. The chain's CDR3 is CASSLTGLAGGRPTQYF. The CDR3 DNA reads as TGTGCCAGCAGTTTAACCGGACTAGCGGGAGGGAGACCTACGCAGTATTTT.

This clonotype showed up many times. The V gene is TRBV4-2, the J gene TRBJ1-1; no clear D. V lost 1 base, J lost 1 base, and 10 bases lay in between. Germline CDR1 is LGHNA and CDR2 is YNFKEQ. The CDR3 totals 15 residues. This chain's CDR3 is CASSQAALQNTEAFF. In DNA form, the CDR3 reads TGTGCCAGCAGCCAAGCCGCCCTACAGAACACTGAAGCTTTCTTT.

The chain uses TRBV4-3 and TRBJ2-5; D possibly corresponds to TRBD2 (5 bases). Trimming removed 0 bases at V and 4 bases at J, with 12 bases between. CDR3 length: 15 residues. CDR1 and CDR2 from the germline V gene are LGHNA and YSLEER. The CDR3 region has the DNA TGCGCCAGCAGCCAAGATGGGCGGGTCGGAGAGACCCAGTACTTC. Its translation: CASSQDGRVGETQYF.

V is TRBV5-4 and J is TRBJ2-6; D possibly corresponds to TRBD2 (6 bases). V gave up 9 bases and J gave up 4 bases, with 14 bases separating them. CDR3 length: 14 residues. Germline V gene lookup returns CDR1 SGHNT and CDR2 YYREEE (reference sequence). The CDR3 DNA reads TGTGCCACCCCCCGGGGGTCAGGGGCCAACGTCCTGACTTTC. Protein product: CATPRGSGANVLTF.

This sequence joins TRBV7-3 and TRBJ2-1; 7 nucleotides match TRBD2. This CDR3 region has 15 residues. J gave up 8 bases and V 4 bases, and 11 bases lay outside the gene matches. Germline-derived CDR1 and CDR2 are SGHTA and FQGTGA. In DNA, the CDR3 is TGTGCCAGCAGCTCCGTCCTGGGGGGGTGGGATGAGCAGTTCTTC. As protein: CASSSVLGGWDEQFF.

This clonotype was observed a few times. The rearrangement links TRBV6-1 to TRBJ2-3; TRBD1 matches at 10 bases. This CDR3 has 16 amino acids. The germline CDR1 and CDR2 sequences are MNHNS and SASEGT. Trimming removed 8 bases from V and 4 bases from J; junction bases left unmatched: 12. CDR3 coding DNA: TGTGCCAGCCAGCGGGGACAGGGGAAGGGGGCAGATACGCAGTATTTT. It codes for CASQRGQGKGADTQYF.

The chain couples TRBV5-1 to TRBJ2-3; TRBD2 aligns across 13 bases. Germline CDR1 and CDR2: SGHRS and YFSETQ. This CDR3 has 18 amino acids. V lost 0 bases, J lost 2 bases, and 6 bases stayed unmatched. CDR3 in amino acids: CASSLGLAGGPITDTQYF. The CDR3 coding sequence is TGCGCCAGCAGCTTGGGACTAGCGGGGGGACCGATCACAGATACGCAGTATTTT.

This clonotype was counted between two and nine times. The chain has TRBV28 and TRBJ2-2; 9 nucleotides align to TRBD1. Per germline, CDR1 MDHEN and CDR2 SYDVKM. This CDR3 contains 14 residues. Trimming at V came to 7 bases and at J to 5 bases, leaving 5 bases not matched to a gene. CDR3 region: CASTRQGETGELFF. The CDR3 coding sequence is TGTGCCAGCACGAGACAGGGGGAGACCGGGGAGCTGTTTTTT. Looking up the rest from reference TRBV28 and TRBJ2-2 gives the full variable domain: DVKVTQSSRYLVKRTGEKVFLECVQDMDHENMFWYRQDPGLGLRLIYFSYDVKMKEKGDIPEGYSVSREKKERFSLILESASTNQTSMYLCASTRQGETGELFFGEGSRLTVL.

This clonotype was observed at least ten times. This chain connects TRBV20-1 to TRBJ2-1, with TRBD2 matching 9 bases. Losses at the gene ends were 0 bases for V and 2 bases for J; bases not matched to a gene: 8. Germline V gene data show CDR1 as DFQATT and CDR2 as SNEGSKA (reference sequence). This CDR3 is 17 amino acids long. CDR3 amino acids: CSARDPSSGKAYNEQFF. The CDR3 DNA is TGCAGTGCTAGAGATCCCTCTAGCGGGAAGGCCTACAATGAGCAGTTCTTC.

This clonotype appeared once. A much larger clone sits a single nucleotide away, making a read error possible. The chain combines TRBV2 with TRBJ2-1; 7 bases map to TRBD2. Looked up from germline, CDR1 is SNHLY and CDR2 is FYNNEI. The CDR3 has 15 amino acids. The CDR3: CASSEAGSSYNEQFF. Written as DNA, the CDR3 is TGTGCCAGCAGCGAAGCGGGGAGCTCCTACAATGAGCAGTTCTTC.

The gene calls are TRBV4-2 and TRBJ2-4; D assignment may be TRBD1 or TRBD2 (6 bases each). CDR3 size: 15 residues. The germline V gene has CDR1 LGHNA and CDR2 YNFKEQ. V gave up 0 bases and J gave up 9 bases, with 15 bases separating them. The CDR3 nucleotides read TGTGCCAGCAGCCAAGATAGGGGGGCCCATTTCATTCAGTACTTC. Amino acids: CASSQDRGAHFIQYF.

This rearrangement joins TRBV5-1 to TRBJ2-7, with D possibly being TRBD2 (6 bases). CDR1 is SGHRS and CDR2 is YFSETQ in the germline V gene. This CDR3 comprises 15 residues. With 1 base removed from V and 2 bases from J, the gap between germline ends came to 13 bases. The DNA of the CDR3 is TGCGCCAGCAGCTTGAACTTAGCGGATACCTACGAGCAGTACTTC. The encoded protein is CASSLNLADTYEQYF. Full variable domain (outside the CDR3, taken from reference TRBV5-1 and TRBJ2-7): KAGVTQTPRYLIKTRGQQVTLSCSPISGHRSVSWYQQTPGQGLQFLFEYFSETQRNKGNFPGRFSGRQFSNSRSEMNVSTLELGDSALYLCASSLNLADTYEQYFGPGTRLTVT.

This clonotype occurred many times. The chain has TRBV10-3 and TRBJ2-7; D remains ambiguous. CDR1 ENHRY and CDR2 SYGVKD come from the germline V gene. Trimming pared 4 bases from V and 0 bases from J, leaving 7 bases between. The CDR3 extends over 13 amino acids. CDR3 bases: TGTGCCATCAGTGCGACTCTCTCCTACGAGCAGTACTTC. This gives the protein CAISATLSYEQYF.

Only a few counts were recorded for this clonotype. The chain has TRBV11-2 and TRBJ2-7; D is unclear. Germline-derived CDR1 and CDR2 are SGHAT and FQNNGV. CDR3 length: 13 amino acids. V was trimmed by 1 base and J by 6 bases, leaving 10 bases between them. For the CDR3, the DNA is TGTGCCAGCAGCTTAGCGACCACTCCCGAGCAGTACTTC. Protein: CASSLATTPEQYF.

This clonotype was counted a few times. V and J are TRBV12-3 or TRBV12-4 and TRBJ1-2, with 7 bases matching TRBD1. The CDR3 runs to 13 residues. V lost 6 bases and J lost 4; bases outside the gene matches: 5. CDR3 residues: CASRTGIPYGYTF. DNA for the CDR3: TGTGCCAGCAGGACAGGGATCCCCTATGGCTACACCTTC.

In this sample, this clonotype turned up many times. This chain links TRBV29-1 with TRBJ2-7; D remains ambiguous. Germline V gene sequence: CDR1 SQVTM, CDR2 ANQGSEA. With 5 bases removed from V and 0 bases from J, the gap between germline ends came to 11 bases. The CDR3 length is 13 residues. The CDR3 region is CSVRDWSSYEQYF. CDR3 DNA sequence: TGCAGCGTTCGCGACTGGAGCTCCTACGAGCAGTACTTC.

This clonotype was found a few times. This chain links TRBV29-1 with TRBJ2-5; D may be TRBD1 (6 bases). The CDR3 has 12 amino acids. From germline, CDR1 is SQVTM and CDR2 ANQGSEA. Trimming cost V 4 bases and J 2 bases, with 8 bases left between them. The CDR3 nucleotides read TGCAGCGTTGGGACAGCTCAAGAGACCCAGTACTTC. Amino acid sequence: CSVGTAQETQYF. Together with reference TRBV29-1 and TRBJ2-5, the CDR3 gives the full variable domain: SAVISQKPSRDICQRGTSLTIQCQVDSQVTMMFWYRQQPGQSLTLIATANQGSEATYESGFVIDKFPISRPNLTFSTLTVSNMSPEDSSIYLCSVGTAQETQYFGPGTRLLVL.

This clonotype showed up just a few times. This chain joins TRBV12-3 or TRBV12-4 and TRBJ1-4, with TRBD1 identical over 8 bases. The CDR3 is 14 amino acids. The V gene end was trimmed by 6 bases and the J gene end by 8 bases; junction bases not matched to a gene: 8. CDR3 in amino acids: CASRAGTGGEKLFF. The DNA of the CDR3 is TGTGCCAGCAGAGCCGGGACAGGAGGAGAAAAACTGTTTTTT.

The chain joins TRBV12-3 or TRBV12-4 to TRBJ2-1; 7 nucleotides match TRBD1. V lost 6 bases, J lost 4 bases, and 9 bases stayed unmatched. The CDR3 covers 15 residues. The CDR3 DNA sequence: TGTGCCAGCAGCCCCTCGACAGGGTTTTACAATGAGCAGTTCTTC. Its protein is CASSPSTGFYNEQFF.

The sample holds a few counts of this clonotype. The chain employs TRBV5-4 and TRBJ2-5, with D tentatively TRBD1 or TRBD2 (5 bases each). This CDR3 contains 14 residues. In germline, CDR1 is SGHNT, CDR2 YYREEE (reference sequence). The V gene lost 7 bases and the J gene lost 3 bases, with 16 bases spanning the gap. DNA of the CDR3: TGTGCCAGCCGCATAAAAGGGACCGAAGAGACCCAGTACTTC. This sequence encodes CASRIKGTEETQYF.

This clonotype was seen repeatedly, ten times or more. The CDR3 bases are TGTGCCAGCAGTTGGCTCGGACAGGGGGTTCAGCCCCAGCATTTT. This codes for CASSWLGQGVQPQHF. The chain couples TRBV28 to TRBJ1-5; 10 bases agree with TRBD1. Per the germline V gene, CDR1 is MDHEN and CDR2 is SYDVKM. The CDR3 covers 15 residues. J lost 6 bases, V lost 4 bases, and 6 bases had no gene match.

The rearrangement joins TRBV20-1 to TRBJ2-1, with a weak D call TRBD2 (6 bases). Germline CDR1 reads DFQATT; CDR2 reads SNEGSKA (reference sequence). The CDR3 covers 16 residues. V was clipped by 3 bases and J by 6 bases, with 21 bases between them. The CDR3 DNA reads TGCAGTGCTAGGCAAGGGACTCGGAGGGGTGGCAATGAGCAGTTCTTC. Translation gives CSARQGTRRGGNEQFF.

In this sample, this clonotype turned up many times. The chain combines TRBV20-1 with TRBJ1-5, with 8 positions matching TRBD1. In germline, CDR1 is DFQATT, CDR2 SNEGSKA (reference sequence). J lost 5 bases, V lost 2 bases, and 5 bases had no gene match. This CDR3 has 14 residues. The CDR3: CSARQGASDQPQHF. Here the CDR3 DNA reads TGCAGTGCTAGACAGGGGGCATCGGATCAGCCCCAGCATTTT.

This clonotype appeared a few times. This chain connects TRBV27 to TRBJ2-6; D may be TRBD1 or TRBD2 (5 bases each). V lost 7 bases, J lost 4 bases, and 17 bases lay in between. The CDR3 is 16 residues long. The germline CDR1 and CDR2 sequences are MNHEY and SMNVEV (reference sequence). In DNA form, the CDR3 reads TGTGCCAGCACCACAGTTGGATGGGGGGGGGCCAACGTCCTGACTTTC. This sequence encodes CASTTVGWGGANVLTF.